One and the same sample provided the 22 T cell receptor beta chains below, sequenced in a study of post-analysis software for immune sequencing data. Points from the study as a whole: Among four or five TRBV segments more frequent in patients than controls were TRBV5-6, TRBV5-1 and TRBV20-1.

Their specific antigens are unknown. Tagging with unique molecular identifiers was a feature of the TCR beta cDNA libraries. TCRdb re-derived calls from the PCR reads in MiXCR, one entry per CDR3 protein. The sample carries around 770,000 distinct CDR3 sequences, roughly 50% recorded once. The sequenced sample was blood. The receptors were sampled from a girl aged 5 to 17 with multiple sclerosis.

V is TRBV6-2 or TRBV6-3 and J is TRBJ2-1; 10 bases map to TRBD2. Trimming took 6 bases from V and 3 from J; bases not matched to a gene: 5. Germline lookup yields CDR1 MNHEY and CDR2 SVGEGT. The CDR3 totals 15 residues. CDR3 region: CASRRTSGHYNEQFF. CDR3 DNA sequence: TGTGCCAGCAGGAGGACTAGCGGCCACTACAATGAGCAGTTCTTC.

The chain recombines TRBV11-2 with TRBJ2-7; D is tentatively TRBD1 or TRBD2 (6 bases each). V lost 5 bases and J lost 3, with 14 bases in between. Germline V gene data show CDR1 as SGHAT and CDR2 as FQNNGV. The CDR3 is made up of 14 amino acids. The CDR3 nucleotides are TGTGCCAGCAGCCTCTGGCGGGACAACTACGAGCAGTACTTC. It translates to CASSLWRDNYEQYF.

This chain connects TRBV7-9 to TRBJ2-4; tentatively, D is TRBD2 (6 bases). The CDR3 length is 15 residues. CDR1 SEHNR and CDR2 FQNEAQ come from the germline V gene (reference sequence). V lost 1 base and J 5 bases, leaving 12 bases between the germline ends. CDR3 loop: CASSLGPGGQNIQYF. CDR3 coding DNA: TGTGCCAGCAGCTTAGGGCCCGGGGGACAAAACATTCAGTACTTC.

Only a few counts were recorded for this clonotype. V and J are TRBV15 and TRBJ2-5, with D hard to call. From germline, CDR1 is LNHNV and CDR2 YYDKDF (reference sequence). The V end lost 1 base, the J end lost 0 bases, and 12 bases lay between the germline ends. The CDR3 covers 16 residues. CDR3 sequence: CATSRAFGAYQETQYF. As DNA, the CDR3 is TGTGCCACCAGCAGAGCTTTTGGAGCGTACCAAGAGACCCAGTACTTC. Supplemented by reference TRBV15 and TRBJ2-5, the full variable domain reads DAMVIQNPRYQVTQFGKPVTLSCSQTLNHNVMYWYQQKSSQAPKLLFHYYDKDFNNEADTPDNFQSRRPNTSFCFLDIRSPGLGDTAMYLCATSRAFGAYQETQYFGPGTRLLVL.

In DNA form, the CDR3 reads TGCAGTGCTACGACTAACGGGAGGCGAGAGACCCAGTACTTC. Translating gives CSATTNGRRETQYF. This chain links TRBV20-1 with TRBJ2-5; TRBD2 agrees at 7 bases. The CDR3 is made up of 14 amino acids. The V segment lost 4 bases and the J segment 4 bases; nucleotides outside the gene matches: 9. The germline CDR1 and CDR2 sequences are DFQATT and SNEGSKA (reference sequence).

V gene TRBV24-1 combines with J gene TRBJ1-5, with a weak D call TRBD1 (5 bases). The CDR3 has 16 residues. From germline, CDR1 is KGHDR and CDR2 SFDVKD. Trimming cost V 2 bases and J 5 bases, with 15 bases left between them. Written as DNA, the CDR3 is TGTGCCACCAGTGATTCCGCCCCGTTACAGGATCAGCCCCAGCATTTT. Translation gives CATSDSAPLQDQPQHF.

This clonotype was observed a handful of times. DNA of the CDR3: TGCAGCGTTTTCGGCGGCGGTGGAGATACGCAGTATTTT. This translates into CSVFGGGGDTQYF. This chain links TRBV29-1 with TRBJ2-3, with D unclear. The CDR3 extends over 13 amino acids. Germline V CDR1 and CDR2: SQVTM, ANQGSEA. Trimming stripped 5 bases from V and 5 bases from J, with 14 bases between.

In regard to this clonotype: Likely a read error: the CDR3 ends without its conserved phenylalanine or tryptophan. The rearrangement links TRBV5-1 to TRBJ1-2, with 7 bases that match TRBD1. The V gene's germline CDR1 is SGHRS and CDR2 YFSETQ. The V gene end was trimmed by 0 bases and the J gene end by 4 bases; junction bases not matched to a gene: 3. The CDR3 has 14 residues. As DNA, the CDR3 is TGCGCCAGCAGCTTGGGACAGGGCGGCTATGGCTACACCTGC. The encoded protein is CASSLGQGGYGYTC.

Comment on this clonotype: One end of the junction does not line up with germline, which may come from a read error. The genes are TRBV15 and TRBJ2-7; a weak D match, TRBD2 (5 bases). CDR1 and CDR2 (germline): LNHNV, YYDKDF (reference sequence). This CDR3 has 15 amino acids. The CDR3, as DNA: TGTACCACCAGCAGAGATCGGAGTAGCGCCTACGAGCAGTACTTC. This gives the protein CTTSRDRSSAYEQYF.

As DNA, the CDR3 is TGTGCCAGCACAACTAGCGGGAGCTCCTACGAGCAGTACTTC. Translated, it gives CASTTSGSSYEQYF. The chain has TRBV7-2 and TRBJ2-7; 11 bases map to TRBD2. The V gene's germline CDR1 is SGHTA and CDR2 FQGNSA. The junction had 2 bases not matched to a gene; V was cut back by 7 bases and J by 0 bases. The CDR3 runs to 14 residues.

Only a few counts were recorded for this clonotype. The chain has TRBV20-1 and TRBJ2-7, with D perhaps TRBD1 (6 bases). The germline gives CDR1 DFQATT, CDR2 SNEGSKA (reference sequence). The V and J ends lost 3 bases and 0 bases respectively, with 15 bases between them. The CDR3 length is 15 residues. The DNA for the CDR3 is TGCAGTGCTAGGGGGGACACCGTAAGCTCCTACGAGCAGTACTTC. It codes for CSARGDTVSSYEQYF.

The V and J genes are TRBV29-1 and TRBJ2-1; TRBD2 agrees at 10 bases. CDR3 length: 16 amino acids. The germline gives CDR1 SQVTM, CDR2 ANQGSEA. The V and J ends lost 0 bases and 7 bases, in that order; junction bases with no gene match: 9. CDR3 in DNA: TGCAGCGTTGAAGATGGTTGGCCTAGCGGGAGTAATGAGCAGTTCTTC. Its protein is CSVEDGWPSGSNEQFF.

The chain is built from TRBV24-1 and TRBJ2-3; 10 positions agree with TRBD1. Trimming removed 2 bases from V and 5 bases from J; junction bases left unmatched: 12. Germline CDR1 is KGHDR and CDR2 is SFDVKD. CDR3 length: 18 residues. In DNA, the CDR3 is TGTGCCACCAGTGATTCCGTCTTGGGACAGGGGACGGAAGATACGCAGTATTTT. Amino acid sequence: CATSDSVLGQGTEDTQYF.

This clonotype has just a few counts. In nucleotides, the CDR3 is TGTGCCAGCAGCTTAGACCCCGGGACAGCGATCTCCTACGAGCAGTACTTC. It is translated as CASSLDPGTAISYEQYF. J is TRBJ2-7 and V is TRBV7-8, with 7 nucleotides matching TRBD1. V lost 1 base and J lost 0; bases outside the gene matches: 9. The CDR3 sequence is 17 residues long. The germline V gene has CDR1 SGHVS and CDR2 FQNEAQ.

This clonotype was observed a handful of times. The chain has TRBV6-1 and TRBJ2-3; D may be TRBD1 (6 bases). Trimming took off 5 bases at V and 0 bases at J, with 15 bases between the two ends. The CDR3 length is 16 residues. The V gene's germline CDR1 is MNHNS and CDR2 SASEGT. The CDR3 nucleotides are TGTGCCAGCAGTCAACAGGGCCTTCGAAGCACAGATACGCAGTATTTT. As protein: CASSQQGLRSTDTQYF.

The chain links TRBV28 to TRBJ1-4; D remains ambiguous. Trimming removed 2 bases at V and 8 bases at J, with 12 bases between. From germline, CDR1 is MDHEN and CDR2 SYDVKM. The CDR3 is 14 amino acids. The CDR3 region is CASSLGNGFEKLFF. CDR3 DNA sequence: TGTGCCAGCAGTTTAGGGAACGGCTTCGAAAAACTGTTTTTT.

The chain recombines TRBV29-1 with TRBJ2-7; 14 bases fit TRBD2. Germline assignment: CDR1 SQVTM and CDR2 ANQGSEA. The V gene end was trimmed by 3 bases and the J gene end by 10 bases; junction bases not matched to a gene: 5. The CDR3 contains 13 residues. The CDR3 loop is CSVDPGLAGAQYF. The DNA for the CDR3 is TGCAGCGTTGACCCGGGACTAGCGGGAGCCCAGTACTTC.

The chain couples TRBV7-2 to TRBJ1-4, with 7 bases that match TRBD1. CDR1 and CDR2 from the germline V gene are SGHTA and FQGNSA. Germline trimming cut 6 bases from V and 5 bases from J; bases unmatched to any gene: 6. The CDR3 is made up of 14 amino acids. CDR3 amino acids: CASSTTGVNEKLFF. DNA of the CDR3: TGTGCCAGCAGTACTACAGGGGTGAATGAAAAACTGTTTTTT.

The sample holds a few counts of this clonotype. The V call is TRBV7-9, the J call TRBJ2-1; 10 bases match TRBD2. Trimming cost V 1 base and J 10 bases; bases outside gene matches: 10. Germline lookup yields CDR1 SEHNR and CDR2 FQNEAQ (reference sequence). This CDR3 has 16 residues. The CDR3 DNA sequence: TGTGCCAGCAGCTTAGATCTTAGCGGGAGGAACAGGGAGCAGTTCTTC. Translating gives CASSLDLSGRNREQFF.

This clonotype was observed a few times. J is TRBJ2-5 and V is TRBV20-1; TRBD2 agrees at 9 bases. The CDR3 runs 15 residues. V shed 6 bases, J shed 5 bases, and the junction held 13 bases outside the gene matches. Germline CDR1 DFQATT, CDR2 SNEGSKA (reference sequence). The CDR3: CSAPLLAGPGETQYF. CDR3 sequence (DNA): TGCAGTGCACCGTTACTAGCGGGCCCAGGGGAGACCCAGTACTTC.

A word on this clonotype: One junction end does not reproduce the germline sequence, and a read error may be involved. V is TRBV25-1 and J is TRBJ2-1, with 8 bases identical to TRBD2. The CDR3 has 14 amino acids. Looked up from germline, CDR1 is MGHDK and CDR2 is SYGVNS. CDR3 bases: TGTGCCAGCAGTGGAGCGGGAGTAGGAAATGAACAGTTCTTC. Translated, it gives CASSGAGVGNEQFF.

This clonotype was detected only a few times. The chain's CDR3 is CSARDQFEFSYEQYF. In DNA, the CDR3 is TGCAGTGCTAGAGATCAATTCGAGTTTTCCTACGAGCAGTACTTC. This chain joins TRBV20-1 and TRBJ2-7; D call uncertain. V shed 0 bases and J shed 1 base, with 13 bases lying between them. The CDR3 length is 15 residues. CDR1 is DFQATT, CDR2 SNEGSKA, per germline (reference sequence).